This T cell receptor (beta chain) came from a study of blood T cell repertoires in COVID-19. The overall study: Sources were T cells, B-cell-depleted T cells, or PBMCs; the material itself was cDNA or gDNA.

The Seattle patients, enrolled during active infection, were followed longitudinally. Measured with immunoSEQ multiplex PCR; TCRdb has only the in-frame clones, and not every one. The sample holds about 200,000 clones, roughly 86% seen once. This CDR3 has 12 amino acids. CDR1 and CDR2 from the germline V gene are SGHRS and YFSETQ. V was shortened by 0 bases and J by 6 bases, with 7 bases between the two germline ends. The V call is TRBV5-1, the J call TRBJ2-7; tentative D call: TRBD1 (6 bases). The receptor was isolated from a woman aged 45-59 years with COVID-19, enrolled during active disease. The sample taken for sequencing was peripheral blood. The CDR3 nucleotides read TGCGCCAGCAGCTTGGGAGGGGGCGAGCAGTACTTC. Translation gives CASSLGGGEQYF.